One sample yielded the 8 T cell receptor beta chains listed below, sequenced in a study of breast tumors, draining lymph nodes, adjacent tissues. From the multiplex PCR reads, TCRdb called clonotypes with MiXCR, one entry per CDR3 protein. This table holds about 100,000 distinct CDR3 sequences, around 21% found once. Axillary draining lymph nodes of breast cancer patients supplied the node samples. Material for sequencing was axillary lymph node tissue. The receptors were sampled from a female donor with breast cancer. Some clones in this sample may be carry-over from other donors' samples.

The V and J genes are TRBV6-5 and TRBJ2-2, with D perhaps TRBD2 (7 bases). Deletions cut 0 bases from V and 6 bases from J, with 17 bases between. Germline values: CDR1 MNHEY, CDR2 SVGAGI. This CDR3 is built from 17 residues. CDR3 coding DNA: TGTGCCAGCAGTTACTCAGGGATGGGGGGGGCCGCCGGGGAGCTGTTTTTT. Encoded protein: CASSYSGMGGAAGELFF.

This clonotype was observed many times. The chain has TRBV5-1 and TRBJ2-1, with 9 nucleotides matching TRBD2. Germline V gene data show CDR1 as SGHRS and CDR2 as YFSETQ. There are 15 residues in the CDR3. After removal of 2 bases from V and 6 bases from J, the junction contained 6 bases not matched to a gene. The CDR3 region is CASSFSGGGVNEQFF. The CDR3 nucleotides read TGCGCCAGCAGCTTTAGCGGGGGAGGGGTCAATGAGCAGTTCTTC. Variable domain in full (rest from reference TRBV5-1 and TRBJ2-1): KAGVTQTPRYLIKTRGQQVTLSCSPISGHRSVSWYQQTPGQGLQFLFEYFSETQRNKGNFPGRFSGRQFSNSRSEMNVSTLELGDSALYLCASSFSGGGVNEQFFGPGTRLTVL.

This clonotype was observed at least ten times. CDR3 sequence: CATSDPGQGGYGYTF. The CDR3 nucleotides read TGTGCCACCAGTGACCCGGGACAGGGAGGCTATGGCTACACCTTC. J is TRBJ1-2 and V is TRBV24-1; TRBD1 agrees at 9 bases. The CDR3 is 15 amino acids. Germline lookup yields CDR1 KGHDR and CDR2 SFDVKD. After removal of 4 bases from V and 4 bases from J, the junction contained 6 bases not matched to a gene.

This clonotype was picked up many times. The J gene is TRBJ2-5, the V gene TRBV14; 7 bases line up with TRBD1. The CDR3 extends over 16 amino acids. V shed 1 base and J 4 bases; nucleotides not matched to a gene: 9. Germline values: CDR1 SGHDN, CDR2 FVKESK. The CDR3: CASSQVRTGARETQYF. The CDR3 DNA is TGTGCCAGCAGCCAAGTTCGTACAGGGGCGAGAGAGACCCAGTACTTC. Combining the CDR3 with reference TRBV14 and TRBJ2-5 gives the whole variable domain EAGVTQFPSHSVIEKGQTVTLRCDPISGHDNLYWYRRVMGKEIKFLLHFVKESKQDESGMPNNRFLAERTGGTYSTLKVQPAELEDSGVYFCASSQVRTGARETQYFGPGTRLLVL.

This clonotype was seen repeatedly, ten times or more. The chain combines TRBV2 with TRBJ2-5; D remains unclear. In germline, CDR1 is SNHLY, CDR2 FYNNEI. The ends were cut back, 8 bases at V and 1 base at J, with 11 bases in the middle. The CDR3 contains 13 residues. Here the CDR3 reads CASSRTVQETQYF. The CDR3 nucleotides are TGTGCCAGCTCCCGGACGGTCCAAGAGACCCAGTACTTC.

This clonotype was observed many times. The chain combines TRBV2 with TRBJ2-2; tentatively, D is TRBD1 (5 bases). Trimming removed 6 bases at V and 1 base at J, with 24 bases between. The CDR3 spans 19 residues. Germline CDR1 is SNHLY and CDR2 is FYNNEI. The CDR3 nucleotides are TGTGCCAGCAGGCTGCCCGACAGAACCACCTCCGAGAACACCGGGGAGCTGTTTTTT. It encodes CASRLPDRTTSENTGELFF.

Of note for this clonotype: Given a much more abundant clone one base away, this may be a read error. The rearrangement links TRBV12-3 or TRBV12-4 to TRBJ2-5; D may be TRBD1 or TRBD2 (6 bases each). The CDR3 length is 15 residues. The CDR3 bases are TGTGCCAGCAGTTTAGAAAGGGGGGACCAAGAGACCCAGTGCTTC. It encodes CASSLERGDQETQCF.

This clonotype was found many times. The chain is built from TRBV5-4 and TRBJ2-1; D gene unclear. CDR3 length: 13 amino acids. CDR1 and CDR2 from the germline V gene are SGHNT and YYREEE (reference sequence). The ends were cut back, 0 bases at V and 3 bases at J, with 4 bases in the middle. The CDR3 nucleotides are TGTGCCAGCAGCTTGGGCCACTACAATGAGCAGTTCTTC. Encoded protein: CASSLGHYNEQFF.